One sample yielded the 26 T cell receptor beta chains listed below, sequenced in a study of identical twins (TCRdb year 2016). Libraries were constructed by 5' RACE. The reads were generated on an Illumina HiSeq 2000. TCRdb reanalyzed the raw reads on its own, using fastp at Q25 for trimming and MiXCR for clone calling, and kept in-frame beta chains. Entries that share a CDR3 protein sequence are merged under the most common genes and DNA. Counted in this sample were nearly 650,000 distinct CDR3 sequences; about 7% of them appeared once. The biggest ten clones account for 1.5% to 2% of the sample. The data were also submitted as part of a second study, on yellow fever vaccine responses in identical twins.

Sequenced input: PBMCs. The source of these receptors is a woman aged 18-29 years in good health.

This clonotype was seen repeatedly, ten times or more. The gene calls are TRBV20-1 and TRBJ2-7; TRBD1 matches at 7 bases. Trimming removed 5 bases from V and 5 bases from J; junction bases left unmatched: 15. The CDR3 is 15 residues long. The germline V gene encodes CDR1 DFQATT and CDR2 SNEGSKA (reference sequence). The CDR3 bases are TGCAGTGCTTCGCCGGTAGGGCAGGGGGTCAACGAGCAGTACTTC. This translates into CSASPVGQGVNEQYF.

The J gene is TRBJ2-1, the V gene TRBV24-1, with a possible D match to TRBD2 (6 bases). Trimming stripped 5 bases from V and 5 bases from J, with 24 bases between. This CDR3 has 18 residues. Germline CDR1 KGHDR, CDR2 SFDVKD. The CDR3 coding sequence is TGTGCCACCAGTGGCCGTGGGTTAGGGCGGGGATCAAACAATGAGCAGTTCTTC. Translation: CATSGRGLGRGSNNEQFF.

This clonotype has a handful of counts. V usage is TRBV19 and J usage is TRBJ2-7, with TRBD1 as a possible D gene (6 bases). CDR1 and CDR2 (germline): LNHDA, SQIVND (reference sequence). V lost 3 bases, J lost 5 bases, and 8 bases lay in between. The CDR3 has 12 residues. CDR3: CASSITGNEQYF. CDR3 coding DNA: TGTGCCAGTAGTATCACAGGGAACGAGCAGTACTTC.

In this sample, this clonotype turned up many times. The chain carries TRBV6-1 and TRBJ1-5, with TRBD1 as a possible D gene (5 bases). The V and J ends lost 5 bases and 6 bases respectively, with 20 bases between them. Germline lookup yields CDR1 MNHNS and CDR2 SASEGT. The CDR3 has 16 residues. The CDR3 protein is CASSPPQGVGSQPQHF. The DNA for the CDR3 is TGTGCCAGCAGTCCCCCCCAGGGAGTAGGGAGTCAGCCCCAGCATTTT.

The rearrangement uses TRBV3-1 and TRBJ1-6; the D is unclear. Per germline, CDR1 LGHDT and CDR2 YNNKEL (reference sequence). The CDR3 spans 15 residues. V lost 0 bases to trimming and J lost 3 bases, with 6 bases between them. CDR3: CASSQEGVYNSPLHF. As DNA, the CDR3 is TGTGCCAGCAGCCAAGAGGGAGTCTATAATTCACCCCTCCACTTT.

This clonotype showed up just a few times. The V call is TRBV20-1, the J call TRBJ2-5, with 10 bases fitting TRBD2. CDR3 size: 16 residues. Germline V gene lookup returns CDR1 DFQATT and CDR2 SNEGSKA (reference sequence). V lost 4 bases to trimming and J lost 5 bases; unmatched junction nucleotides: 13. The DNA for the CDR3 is TGCAGTGCTAACCCGGGAGCGGGAGGGCCCAGGGAGACCCAGTACTTC. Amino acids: CSANPGAGGPRETQYF.

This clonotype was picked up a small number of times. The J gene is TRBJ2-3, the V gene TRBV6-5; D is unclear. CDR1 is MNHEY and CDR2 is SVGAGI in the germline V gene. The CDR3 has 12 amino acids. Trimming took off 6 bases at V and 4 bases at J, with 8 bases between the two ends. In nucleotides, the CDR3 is TGTGCCAGCAGGTCCCGTCCAGATACGCAGTATTTT. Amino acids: CASRSRPDTQYF.

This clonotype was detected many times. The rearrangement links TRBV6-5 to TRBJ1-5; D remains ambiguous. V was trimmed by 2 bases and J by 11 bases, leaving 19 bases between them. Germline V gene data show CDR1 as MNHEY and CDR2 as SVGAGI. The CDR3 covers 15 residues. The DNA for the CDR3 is TGTGCCAGCAGTTACGGATCCCCGGAATCTGGGGCCCAGCATTTT. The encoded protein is CASSYGSPESGAQHF.

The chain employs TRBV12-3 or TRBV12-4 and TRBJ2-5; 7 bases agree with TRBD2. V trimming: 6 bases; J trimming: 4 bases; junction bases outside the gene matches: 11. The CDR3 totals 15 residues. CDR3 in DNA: TGTGCCAGCAGCCTTCTAGCGGTCATTGGAGAGACCCAGTACTTC. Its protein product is CASSLLAVIGETQYF.

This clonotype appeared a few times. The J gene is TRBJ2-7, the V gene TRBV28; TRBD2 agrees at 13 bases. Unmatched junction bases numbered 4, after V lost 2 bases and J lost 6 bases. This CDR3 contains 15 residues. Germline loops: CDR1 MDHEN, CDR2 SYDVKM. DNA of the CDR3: TGTGCCAGCAGTTTACTCCGGACTAGCGGGAGCGAGCAGTACTTC. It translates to CASSLLRTSGSEQYF.

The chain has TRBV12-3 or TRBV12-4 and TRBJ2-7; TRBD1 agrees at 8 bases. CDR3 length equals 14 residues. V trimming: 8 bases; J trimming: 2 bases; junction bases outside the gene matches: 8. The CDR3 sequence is CASRRDRGPYEQYF. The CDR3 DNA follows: TGTGCCAGCCGGAGAGACAGGGGACCCTACGAGCAGTACTTC.

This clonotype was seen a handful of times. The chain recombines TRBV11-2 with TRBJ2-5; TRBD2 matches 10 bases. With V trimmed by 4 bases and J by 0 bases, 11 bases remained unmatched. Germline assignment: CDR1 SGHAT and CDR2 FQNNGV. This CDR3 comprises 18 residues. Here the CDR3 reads CASSWGDGGLAYQETQYF. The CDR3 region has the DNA TGTGCCAGCAGCTGGGGGGACGGGGGACTAGCGTACCAAGAGACCCAGTACTTC.

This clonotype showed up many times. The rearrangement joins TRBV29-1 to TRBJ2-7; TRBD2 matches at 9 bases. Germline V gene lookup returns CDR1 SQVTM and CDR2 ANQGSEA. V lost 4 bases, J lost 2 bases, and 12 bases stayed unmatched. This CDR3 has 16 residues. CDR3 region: CSVVGLAGRGAYEQYF. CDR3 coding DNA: TGCAGCGTTGTCGGGCTAGCGGGACGTGGGGCCTACGAGCAGTACTTC.

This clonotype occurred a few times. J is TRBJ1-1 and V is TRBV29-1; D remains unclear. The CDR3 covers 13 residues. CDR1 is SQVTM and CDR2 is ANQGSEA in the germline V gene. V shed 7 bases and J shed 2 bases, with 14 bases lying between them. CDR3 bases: TGCAGCGCTCGGACGGCCACAAACACTGAAGCTTTCTTT. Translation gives CSARTATNTEAFF.

CDR3 sequence reads: CAIGQANYGYTF. The CDR3 DNA is TGTGCCATTGGACAGGCTAACTATGGCTACACCTTC. The gene calls are TRBV10-3 and TRBJ1-2; TRBD1 matches at 7 bases. The germline V gene has CDR1 ENHRY and CDR2 SYGVKD. Trimming removed 9 bases from V and 0 bases from J; junction bases left unmatched: 1. There are 12 residues in the CDR3.

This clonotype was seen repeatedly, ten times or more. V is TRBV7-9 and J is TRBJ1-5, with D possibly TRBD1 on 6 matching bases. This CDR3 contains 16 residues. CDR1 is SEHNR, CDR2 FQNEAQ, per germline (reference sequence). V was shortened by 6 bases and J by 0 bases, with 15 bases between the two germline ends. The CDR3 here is CASRLEQGDSNQPQHF. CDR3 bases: TGTGCCAGCAGACTAGAACAGGGCGATAGCAATCAGCCCCAGCATTTT.

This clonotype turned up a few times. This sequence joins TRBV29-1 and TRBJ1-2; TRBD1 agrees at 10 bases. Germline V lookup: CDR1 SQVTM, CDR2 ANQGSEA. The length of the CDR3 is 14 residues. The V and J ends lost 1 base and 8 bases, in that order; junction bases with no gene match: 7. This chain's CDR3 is CSVEVRQGAVGYTF. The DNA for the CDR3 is TGCAGCGTTGAAGTTCGACAGGGGGCTGTGGGCTACACCTTC.

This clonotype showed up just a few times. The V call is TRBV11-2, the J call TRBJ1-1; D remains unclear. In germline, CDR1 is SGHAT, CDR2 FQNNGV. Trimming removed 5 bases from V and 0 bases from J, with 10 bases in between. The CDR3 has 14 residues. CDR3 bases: TGTGCCAGCAGCAACCCCCCTATGAACACTGAAGCTTTCTTT. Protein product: CASSNPPMNTEAFF.

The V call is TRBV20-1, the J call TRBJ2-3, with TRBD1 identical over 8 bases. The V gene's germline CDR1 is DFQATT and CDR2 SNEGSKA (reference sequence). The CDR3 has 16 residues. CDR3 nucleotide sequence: TGCTGCGCTAGAGGCGTACAGGGGGGCGACACAGATACGCAGTATTTT. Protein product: CCARGVQGGDTDTQYF.

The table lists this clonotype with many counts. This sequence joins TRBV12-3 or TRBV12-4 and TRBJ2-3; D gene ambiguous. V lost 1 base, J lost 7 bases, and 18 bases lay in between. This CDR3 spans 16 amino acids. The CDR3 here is CASSLEGGPNVNTQYF. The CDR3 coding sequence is TGTGCCAGCAGTTTAGAAGGCGGACCGAATGTTAATACGCAGTATTTT.

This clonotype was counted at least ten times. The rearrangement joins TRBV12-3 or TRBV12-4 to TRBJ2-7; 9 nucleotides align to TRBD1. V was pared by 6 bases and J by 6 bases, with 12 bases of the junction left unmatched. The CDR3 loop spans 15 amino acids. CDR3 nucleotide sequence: TGTGCCAGCAGAGCGGGACAGGGTTCTGGTTCCGAGCAGTACTTC. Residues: CASRAGQGSGSEQYF.

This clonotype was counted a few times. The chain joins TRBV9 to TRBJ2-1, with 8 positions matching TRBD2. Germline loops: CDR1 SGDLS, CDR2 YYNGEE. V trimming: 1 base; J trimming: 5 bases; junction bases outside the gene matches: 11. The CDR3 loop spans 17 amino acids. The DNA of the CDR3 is TGTGCCAGCAGCGTATTTTTCGGGAGGGCGTTCGACAATGAGCAGTTCTTC. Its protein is CASSVFFGRAFDNEQFF.

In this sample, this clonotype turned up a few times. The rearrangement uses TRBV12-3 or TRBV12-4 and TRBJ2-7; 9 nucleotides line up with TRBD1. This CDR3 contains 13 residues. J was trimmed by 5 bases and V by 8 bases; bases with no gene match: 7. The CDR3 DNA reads TGTGCCAGCCGACCGGGACAGGGCCACGAGCAGTACTTC. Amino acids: CASRPGQGHEQYF.

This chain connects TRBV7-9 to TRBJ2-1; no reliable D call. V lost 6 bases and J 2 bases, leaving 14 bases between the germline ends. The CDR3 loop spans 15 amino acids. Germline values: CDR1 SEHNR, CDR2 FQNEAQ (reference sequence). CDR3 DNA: TGTGCCAGCAGATACTCGGCAGGCCCCTACAATGAGCAGTTCTTC. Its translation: CASRYSAGPYNEQFF. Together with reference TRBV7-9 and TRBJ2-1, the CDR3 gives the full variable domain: DTGVSQNPRHKITKRGQNVTFRCDPISEHNRLYWYRQTLGQGPEFLTYFQNEAQLEKSRLLSDRFSAERPKGSFSTLEIQRTEQGDSAMYLCASRYSAGPYNEQFFGPGTRLTVL.

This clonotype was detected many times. The CDR3 region is CASSAGRESRNEQFF. CDR3 sequence (DNA): TGCGCCAGCAGCGCTGGGCGGGAGAGTCGCAATGAGCAGTTCTTC. The chain carries TRBV4-1 and TRBJ2-1; 7 bases align to TRBD2. Germline values: CDR1 MGHRA, CDR2 YSYEKL. The CDR3 covers 15 residues. With V trimmed by 5 bases and J by 6 bases, 10 bases remained unmatched.

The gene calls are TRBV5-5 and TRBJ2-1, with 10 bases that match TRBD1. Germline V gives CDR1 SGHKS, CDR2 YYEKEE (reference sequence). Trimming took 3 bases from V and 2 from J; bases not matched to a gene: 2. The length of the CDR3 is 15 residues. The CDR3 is CASSWDRGTYNEQFF. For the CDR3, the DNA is TGTGCCAGCAGCTGGGACAGGGGAACCTACAATGAGCAGTTCTTC.